This T cell receptor (beta chain) was captured in a study of blood T cell repertoires in COVID-19. Overall study: From the United States, Italy and Spain came samples of acute and convalescent COVID-19. In each case, the material was cDNA or gDNA derived from T cells, B-cell-depleted T cells, or PBMCs.

Germline V gene sequence: CDR1 SNHLY, CDR2 FYNNEI. V trimming: 7 bases; J trimming: 0 bases; junction bases outside the gene matches: 5. The CDR3 loop spans 15 amino acids. As handled by the study authors: The assay estimated nucleated cells by amplifying reference gene primers. This table comes from immunoSEQ multiplex PCR, and its TCRdb copy is limited to in-frame clones, with some not included. The D gene and trimming were derived from the DNA, and the V and J assignments and clone size from that table. This table holds more than 250,000 clones, around 89% found once. The source of this sequence is a man in his late teens or twenties who had recovered from COVID-19. The sample comprised peripheral blood. This chain links TRBV2 with TRBJ2-2, with 7 positions matching TRBD1. CDR3: CASKAGTANTGELFF. CDR3 nucleotide sequence: TGTGCCAGCAAAGCCGGGACAGCGAACACCGGGGAGCTGTTTTTT. The full variable domain, completed using reference TRBV2 and TRBJ2-2, is EPEVTQTPSHQVTQMGQEVILRCVPISNHLYFYWYRQILGQKVEFLVSFYNNEISEKSEIFDDQFSVERPDGSNFTLKIRSTKLEDSAMYFCASKAGTANTGELFFGEGSRLTVL.